One and the same sample provided the 18 T cell receptor beta chains below, sequenced in a study of T-cell memory formation after mild COVID-19. TCRdb independently ran MiXCR on the 5' RACE reads; one entry per CDR3 protein. This sample has about 150,000 distinct CDR3 sequences, with 20% to 25% found just once. The specimen sequenced was PBMCs or a T cell subset sorted from them (not recorded which). The receptors come from an adult woman who had mild COVID-19 (a few samples of this study predate the infection). Cell type and time point are not known.

The rearrangement links TRBV3-1 to TRBJ2-5; 14 nucleotides match TRBD2. Germline trimming cut 1 base from V and 4 bases from J; bases unmatched to any gene: 2. This CDR3 spans 16 amino acids. Germline V gives CDR1 LGHDT, CDR2 YNNKEL (reference sequence). The CDR3 bases are TGTGCCAGCAGCCAAGGGACTAGCGGGGGGAGAGAGACCCAGTACTTC. Its protein product is CASSQGTSGGRETQYF.

This clonotype was seen a few times. This chain connects TRBV13 to TRBJ2-5; TRBD2 matches 8 bases. This CDR3 has 18 amino acids. Germline V gene sequence: CDR1 PRHDT, CDR2 FYEKMQ (reference sequence). J lost 1 base, V lost 2 bases, and 12 bases had no gene match. The CDR3 region is CASSLMASGPQTQETQYF. The CDR3 DNA reads as TGTGCCAGCAGCTTAATGGCTAGCGGGCCTCAAACCCAAGAGACCCAGTACTTC.

This chain connects TRBV4-2 to TRBJ2-1, with D hard to call. The CDR3 is 16 residues long. Germline loops: CDR1 LGHNA, CDR2 YNFKEQ. Trimming took off 0 bases at V and 5 bases at J, with 14 bases between the two ends. CDR3 protein: CASSQDGSVLDNEQFF. Written as DNA, the CDR3 is TGTGCCAGCAGCCAAGATGGATCAGTTTTAGACAATGAGCAGTTCTTC.

The J gene is TRBJ1-2, the V gene TRBV9; D unclear. The CDR3 spans 15 residues. CDR1 and CDR2 from the germline V gene are SGDLS and YYNGEE. Trimming shortened V by 0 bases and J by 7 bases, and 16 bases separated the two germline ends. CDR3 in DNA: TGTGCCAGCAGCGTAGCACAAAAATCTCCTCTTGGCTACACCTTC. Its translation: CASSVAQKSPLGYTF.

J is TRBJ2-7 and V is TRBV12-3 or TRBV12-4; a weak D match, TRBD1 (5 bases). V lost 7 bases, J lost 2 bases, and 15 bases lay in between. CDR3 length: 14 amino acids. The CDR3 sequence: CASTLAPDTYEQYF. The CDR3 nucleotides read TGTGCCAGCACCCTGGCTCCGGACACCTACGAGCAGTACTTC.

This chain connects TRBV6-9 to TRBJ1-2; 8 bases align to TRBD1. This CDR3 is 13 amino acids long. CDR1 and CDR2 from the germline V gene are MNHGY and SVAAGI. J gave up 3 bases and V 10 bases, and 7 bases lay outside the gene matches. CDR3 region: CAISTGAHYGYTF. For the CDR3, the DNA is TGTGCCATCTCGACAGGGGCCCACTATGGCTACACCTTC.

There are a few counts of this clonotype. The chain employs TRBV12-3 or TRBV12-4 and TRBJ2-2; D could derive from TRBD1 or TRBD2 (5 bases each). V was clipped by 5 bases and J by 0 bases, with 16 bases between them. The CDR3 consists of 17 residues. CDR3 protein: CASSPGTDTTNTGELFF. CDR3 DNA: TGTGCCAGCAGTCCCGGGACGGATACGACGAACACCGGGGAGCTGTTTTTT.

The V call is TRBV5-1, the J call TRBJ1-1; a possible D gene is TRBD1 (5 bases). The V gene's germline CDR1 is SGHRS and CDR2 YFSETQ. The CDR3 is 15 amino acids. Trimming shortened V by 4 bases and J by 1 base, and 14 bases separated the two germline ends. The CDR3 is CASSPPGAGNTEAFF. The CDR3 coding sequence is TGCGCCAGCAGCCCTCCCGGGGCAGGGAACACTGAAGCTTTCTTT.

The chain joins TRBV9 to TRBJ2-3, with 8 bases that match TRBD1. The CDR3 runs to 17 residues. Germline loops: CDR1 SGDLS, CDR2 YYNGEE. J lost 1 base, V lost 2 bases, and 9 bases had no gene match. Written as DNA, the CDR3 is TGTGCCAGCAGCGTGGGGACAGGTCCCGCGGGCACAGATACGCAGTATTTT. Protein: CASSVGTGPAGTDTQYF.

This clonotype has a handful of counts. Written as DNA, the CDR3 is TGCAGTGCTTCCAAAGAGACCCAGTACTTC. Amino acid sequence: CSASKETQYF. This sequence joins TRBV20-1 and TRBJ2-5; no clear D gene. From germline, CDR1 is DFQATT and CDR2 SNEGSKA (reference sequence). The ends were cut back, 5 bases at V and 3 bases at J, with 4 bases in the middle. The CDR3 totals 10 residues.

This chain connects TRBV21-1 to TRBJ1-5. TRBV21-1 is described as a pseudogene. The CDR3 is 14 amino acids. DNA for the CDR3: TGTGCCAGCGGCCAGGAGGACGGCGGGCAGCCCCAGCATTTT. Translated: CASGQEDGGQPQHF.

This clonotype was counted a few times. The chain carries TRBV7-8 and TRBJ2-1; the D is unclear. The CDR3 loop spans 15 amino acids. V shed 3 bases and J shed 0 bases, with 9 bases lying between them. The germline V gene encodes CDR1 SGHVS and CDR2 FQNEAQ. This CDR3 is CASSFLRSSYNEQFF. CDR3 DNA sequence: TGTGCCAGCAGCTTCCTCAGGAGCTCCTACAATGAGCAGTTCTTC.

This chain connects TRBV24-1 to TRBJ2-1; D uncertain. CDR1 and CDR2 (germline): KGHDR, SFDVKD. The V gene lost 0 bases and the J gene lost 6 bases, with 2 bases spanning the gap. The CDR3 has 12 amino acids. DNA of the CDR3: TGTGCCACCAGTGATTTGACCAATGAGCAGTTCTTC. It is translated as CATSDLTNEQFF.

This clonotype was observed a handful of times. The gene calls are TRBV4-1 and TRBJ2-3; a weak D match, TRBD2 (6 bases). The CDR3 sequence is 16 residues long. Trimming stripped 0 bases from V and 6 bases from J, with 16 bases between. CDR1 and CDR2 (germline): MGHRA, YSYEKL. The CDR3 protein is CASSQDDGGEWDTQYF. In nucleotides, the CDR3 is TGCGCCAGCAGCCAAGATGACGGCGGGGAATGGGATACGCAGTATTTT.

This clonotype has a handful of counts. The genes are TRBV12-3 or TRBV12-4 and TRBJ2-5, with D unclear. The CDR3 extends over 13 amino acids. V lost 3 bases and J lost 2, with 7 bases in between. The CDR3 DNA follows: TGTGCCAGCAGTTTTGGACCACAAGAGACCCAGTACTTC. Amino acid sequence: CASSFGPQETQYF.

Regarding this clonotype: Germline and junction disagree at one end, which may indicate a read error. The chain couples TRBV27 to TRBJ2-3; D might be TRBD2 (6 bases). The germline CDR1 and CDR2 sequences are MNHEY and SMNVEV (reference sequence). The CDR3 length is 14 residues. CDR3 sequence: CASNLRDSTDTQYF. CDR3 DNA sequence: TGTGCCAGCAATTTACGGGACTCCACAGATACGCAGTATTTT.

V usage is TRBV6-2 or TRBV6-3 and J usage is TRBJ2-1; TRBD2 agrees at 11 bases. In germline, CDR1 is MNHEY, CDR2 SVGEGT. After removal of 4 bases from V and 4 bases from J, the junction contained 12 bases not matched to a gene. This CDR3 is built from 18 residues. CDR3 residues: CASSSPGLAALRYNEQFF. DNA for the CDR3: TGTGCCAGCAGTTCGCCGGGACTAGCGGCCTTAAGGTACAATGAGCAGTTCTTC.

This rearrangement joins TRBV25-1 to TRBJ1-1, with 8 bases aligning to TRBD1. The V gene end was trimmed by 1 base and the J gene end by 8 bases; junction bases not matched to a gene: 6. Looked up from germline, CDR1 is MGHDK and CDR2 is SYGVNS. CDR3 length equals 14 residues. Here the CDR3 reads CASSEWPGGEEAFF. The CDR3 nucleotides are TGTGCCAGCAGTGAATGGCCAGGGGGCGAAGAAGCTTTCTTT.